One and the same sample provided the 16 T cell receptor beta chains below, sequenced in a study of blood T cell repertoires in COVID-19. The assay was immunoSEQ multiplex PCR, and TCRdb's table has in-frame clones only and misses some. The data contain roughly 120,000 clones, 75% to 90% of them singletons. The sample comprised peripheral blood. These receptors were obtained from a human donor in a cohort sampled during active COVID-19.

V gene TRBV3-1 (or the pseudogene TRBV3-2) combines with J gene TRBJ1-1; possible D gene TRBD1, 5 bases. From germline, CDR1 is LGHDT and CDR2 YNNKEL (reference sequence). Trimming removed 1 base from V and 0 bases from J, with 12 bases in between. CDR3 length equals 16 residues. The CDR3: CASSQGQSFLNTEAFF. The CDR3 DNA sequence: TGTGCCAGCAGCCAAGGACAGTCTTTTTTGAACACTGAAGCTTTCTTT.

This chain links TRBV4-2 with TRBJ2-7; possibly TRBD1 for D (5 bases). V lost 6 bases, J lost 0 bases, and 18 bases lay in between. The CDR3 runs 16 residues. Germline assignment: CDR1 LGHNA and CDR2 YNFKEQ. The CDR3 nucleotides read TGTGCCAGCAGTACTGACCTGCAGGGCCACTCCTACGAGCAGTACTTC. This codes for CASSTDLQGHSYEQYF.

The chain has TRBV29-1 and TRBJ2-7, with a weak D call TRBD1 (6 bases). The CDR3 length is 14 residues. Germline V gene sequence: CDR1 SQVTM, CDR2 ANQGSEA. V gave up 4 bases and J gave up 2 bases, with 15 bases separating them. CDR3 DNA: TGCAGCGTTGTAAGTCAGGGGTTCGCCTACGAGCAGTACTTC. This codes for CSVVSQGFAYEQYF.

On this clone itself: Other DNA sequences from this sample encode an identical CDR3 as well. The chain combines TRBV11-2 with TRBJ1-4; D is perhaps TRBD1 (5 bases). Germline CDR1 and CDR2: SGHAT and FQNNGV. Trimming cost V 0 bases and J 4 bases, with 9 bases left between them. The CDR3 has 15 amino acids. DNA of the CDR3: TGTGCCAGCAGCTTAGACCCAGGGCGTAATGAAAAACTGTTTTTT. This gives the protein CASSLDPGRNEKLFF.

The chain uses TRBV9 and TRBJ2-3; 8 bases align to TRBD1. The trim removed 4 bases at V and 5 bases at J, leaving 3 bases unmatched. The CDR3 is 13 residues long. CDR1 and CDR2 from the germline V gene are SGDLS and YYNGEE. The CDR3 region has the DNA TGTGCCAGCAGCCAGGACAGGGAAGATACGCAGTATTTT. It is translated as CASSQDREDTQYF.

This clone was seen a few times. V gene TRBV11-3 combines with J gene TRBJ1-5; no clear D. CDR3 length: 13 residues. The V end was cut by 4 bases, the J end by 7 bases, with 11 bases between. The germline CDR1 and CDR2 sequences are SGHNT and YENEEA. The CDR3 spells CASSSQANQPQHF. As DNA, the CDR3 is TGTGCCAGCAGCTCGCAGGCCAACCAGCCCCAGCATTTT.

The rearrangement joins TRBV13 to TRBJ1-4; 7 bases line up with TRBD1. The germline V gene has CDR1 PRHDT and CDR2 FYEKMQ (reference sequence). The junction had 4 bases not matched to a gene; V was cut back by 5 bases and J by 4 bases. The CDR3 spans 14 residues. CDR3 residues: CASSPTGFNEKLFF. The CDR3 DNA sequence: TGTGCCAGCAGCCCGACAGGGTTTAATGAAAAACTGTTTTTT.

The chain recombines TRBV6-5 with TRBJ1-2, with D unresolved. This CDR3 has 13 amino acids. CDR1 is MNHEY and CDR2 is SVGAGI in the germline V gene. With 8 bases removed from V and 8 bases from J, the gap between germline ends came to 18 bases. The CDR3 coding sequence is TGTGCCAGCTCAGAAGCAACACGAGGGGGCTACACCTTC. This gives the protein CASSEATRGGYTF.

The rearrangement joins TRBV2 to TRBJ1-1; D is perhaps TRBD1 (6 bases). This CDR3 region has 14 residues. The germline V and J ends were trimmed by 7 bases and 1 base, with 13 bases remaining between them. CDR1 is SNHLY and CDR2 is FYNNEI in the germline V gene. CDR3 sequence (DNA): TGTGCCAGCAATCGAAGGACAGAGAACACTGAAGCTTTCTTT. It encodes CASNRRTENTEAFF.

This clone came up a few times. The chain carries TRBV7-8 and TRBJ1-5; D perhaps matches TRBD1 (5 bases). Germline loops: CDR1 SGHVS, CDR2 FQNEAQ. V was shortened by 5 bases and J by 7 bases, with 24 bases between the two germline ends. There are 17 residues in the CDR3. The CDR3 coding sequence is TGTGCCAGCAGCCCCTCCCTCGGTGGAGGGGCCTGGCAGCCCCAGCATTTT. It translates to CASSPSLGGGAWQPQHF.

The rearrangement links TRBV10-3 to TRBJ2-1, with TRBD2 matching 8 bases. With 4 bases clipped from V and 10 bases from J, the junction kept 6 bases outside the gene matches. The CDR3 totals 13 residues. The germline V gene encodes CDR1 ENHRY and CDR2 SYGVKD. CDR3 nucleotide sequence: TGTGCCATCAGTGCCCAGCGGGAGAGGGAGCAGTTCTTC. Its translation: CAISAQREREQFF.

J is TRBJ2-3 and V is TRBV5-6; D not certain. Trimming took 4 bases from V and 2 from J, leaving 11 bases between them. This CDR3 comprises 14 residues. In germline, CDR1 is SGHDT, CDR2 YYEEEE. DNA for the CDR3: TGTGCCAGCAGCCCGGGTGCACTCACAGATACGCAGTATTTT. Translation gives CASSPGALTDTQYF.

The chain uses TRBV5-4 and TRBJ2-5; TRBD2 agrees at 14 bases. CDR1 and CDR2 (germline): SGHNT, YYREEE (reference sequence). V shed 4 bases, J shed 3 bases, and the junction held 8 bases outside the gene matches. CDR3 length: 17 residues. The CDR3 DNA sequence: TGTGCCAGCAGCATCGACCGACTAGCGGGAGGGGAAGAGACCCAGTACTTC. This gives the protein CASSIDRLAGGEETQYF.

This clone has only a few counts. The V call is TRBV11-3, the J call TRBJ2-2, with 8 positions matching TRBD1. Germline V gives CDR1 SGHNT, CDR2 YENEEA. The CDR3 length is 15 residues. Trimming took 5 bases from V and 6 from J; bases not matched to a gene: 8. The DNA for the CDR3 is TGTGCCAGCAGCCCGACCTGGACAGGGCCCGGGGAGCTGTTTTTT. The encoded protein is CASSPTWTGPGELFF.

The chain carries TRBV19 and TRBJ1-4; 8 bases align to TRBD1. Germline assignment: CDR1 LNHDA and CDR2 SQIVND (reference sequence). The junction had 8 bases not matched to a gene; V was cut back by 10 bases and J by 7 bases. This CDR3 comprises 13 residues. The CDR3 DNA reads TGTGCCATTTCCGGGACAGGACCTGAAAAACTGTTTTTT. Protein product: CAISGTGPEKLFF. The variable domain in full, with the rest retrieved from reference TRBV19 and TRBJ1-4, is DGGITQSPKYLFRKEGQNVTLSCEQNLNHDAMYWYRQDPGQGLRLIYYSQIVNDFQKGDIAEGYSVSREKKESFPLTVTSAQKNPTAFYLCAISGTGPEKLFFGSGTQLSVL.

V is TRBV7-2 and J is TRBJ2-7; 7 nucleotides match TRBD2. V trimming: 5 bases; J trimming: 2 bases; junction bases outside the gene matches: 6. The CDR3 sequence is 14 residues long. Per the germline V gene, CDR1 is SGHTA and CDR2 is FQGNSA. The DNA of the CDR3 is TGTGCCAGCAGCACAACGGGGGGAACCTACGAGCAGTACTTC. Amino acids: CASSTTGGTYEQYF.